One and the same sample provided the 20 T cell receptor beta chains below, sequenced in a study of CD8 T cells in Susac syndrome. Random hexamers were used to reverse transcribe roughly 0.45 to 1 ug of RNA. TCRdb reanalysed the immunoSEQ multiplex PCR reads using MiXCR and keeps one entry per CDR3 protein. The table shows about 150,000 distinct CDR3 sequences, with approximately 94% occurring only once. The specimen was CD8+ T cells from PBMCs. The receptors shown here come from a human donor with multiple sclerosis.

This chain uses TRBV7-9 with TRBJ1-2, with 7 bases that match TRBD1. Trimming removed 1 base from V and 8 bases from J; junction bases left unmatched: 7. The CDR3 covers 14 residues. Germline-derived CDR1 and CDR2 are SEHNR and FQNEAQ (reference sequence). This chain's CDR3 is CASSLGTGENGYTF. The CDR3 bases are TGTGCCAGCAGCTTAGGCACAGGGGAAAACGGCTACACCTTC.

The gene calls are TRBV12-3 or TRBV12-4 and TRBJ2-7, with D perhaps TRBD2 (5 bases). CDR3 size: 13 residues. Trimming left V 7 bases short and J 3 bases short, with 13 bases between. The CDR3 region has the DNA TGTGCCAGCACCCCCCGACGGGGCTACGAGCAGTACTTC. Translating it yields CASTPRRGYEQYF.

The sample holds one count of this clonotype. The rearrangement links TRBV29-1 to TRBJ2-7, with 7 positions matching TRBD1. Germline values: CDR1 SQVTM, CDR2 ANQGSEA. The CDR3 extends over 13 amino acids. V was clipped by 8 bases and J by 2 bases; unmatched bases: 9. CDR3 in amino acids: CSTLLDRTYEQYF. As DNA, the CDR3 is TGCAGCACTTTATTGGACAGGACCTACGAGCAGTACTTC.

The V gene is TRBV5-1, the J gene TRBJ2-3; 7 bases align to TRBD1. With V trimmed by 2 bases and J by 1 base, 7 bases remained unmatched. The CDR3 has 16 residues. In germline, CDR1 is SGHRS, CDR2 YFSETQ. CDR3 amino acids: CASSLQGTVGTDTQYF. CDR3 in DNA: TGCGCCAGCAGCTTACAGGGGACGGTAGGCACAGATACGCAGTATTTT.

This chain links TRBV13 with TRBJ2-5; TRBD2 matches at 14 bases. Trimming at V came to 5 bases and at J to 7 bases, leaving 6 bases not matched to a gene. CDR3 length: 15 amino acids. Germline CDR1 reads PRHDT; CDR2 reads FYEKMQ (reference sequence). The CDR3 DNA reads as TGTGCCAGCAGCCAAAGAGGACTAGCGGGGGGGACCCAGTACTTC. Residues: CASSQRGLAGGTQYF. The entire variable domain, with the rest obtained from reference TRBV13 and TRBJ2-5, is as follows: AAGVIQSPRHLIKEKRETATLKCYPIPRHDTVYWYQQGPGQDPQFLISFYEKMQSDKGSIPDRFSAQQFSDYHSELNMSSLELGDSALYFCASSQRGLAGGTQYFGPGTRLLVL.

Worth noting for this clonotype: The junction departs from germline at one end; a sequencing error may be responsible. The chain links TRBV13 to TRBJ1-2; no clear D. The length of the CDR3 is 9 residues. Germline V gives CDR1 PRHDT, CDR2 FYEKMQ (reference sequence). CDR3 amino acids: CASSPGPAF. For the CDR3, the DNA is TGTGCCAGCAGCCCCGGGCCCGCCTTC.

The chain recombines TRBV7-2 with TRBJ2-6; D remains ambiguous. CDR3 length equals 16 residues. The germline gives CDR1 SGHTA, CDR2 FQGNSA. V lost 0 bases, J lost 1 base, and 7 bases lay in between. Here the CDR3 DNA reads TGTGCCAGCAGCTTAGCTGGGCTTTCTGGGGCCAACGTCCTGACTTTC. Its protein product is CASSLAGLSGANVLTF.

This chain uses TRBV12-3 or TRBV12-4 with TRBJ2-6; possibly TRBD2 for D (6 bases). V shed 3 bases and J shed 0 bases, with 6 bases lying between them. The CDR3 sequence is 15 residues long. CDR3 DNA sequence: TGTGCCAGCAGTTTCGGGGGCTCTGGGGCCAACGTCCTGACTTTC. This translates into CASSFGGSGANVLTF.

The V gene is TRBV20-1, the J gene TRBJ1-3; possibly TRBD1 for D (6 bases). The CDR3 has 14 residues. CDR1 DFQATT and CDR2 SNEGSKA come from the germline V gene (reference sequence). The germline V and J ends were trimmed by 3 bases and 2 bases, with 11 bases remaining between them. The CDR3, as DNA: TGCAGTGCTAGGACCGGGGGCACTGGAAACACCATATATTTT. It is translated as CSARTGGTGNTIYF.

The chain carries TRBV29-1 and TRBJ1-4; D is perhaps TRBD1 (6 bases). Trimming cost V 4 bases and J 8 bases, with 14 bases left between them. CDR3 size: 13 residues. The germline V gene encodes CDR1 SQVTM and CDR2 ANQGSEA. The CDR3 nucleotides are TGCAGCGTTGGTTGGGGGGCGATGGAAAAACTGTTTTTT. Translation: CSVGWGAMEKLFF.

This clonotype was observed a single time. The CDR3 loop is CASSTGLDEQYF. Written as DNA, the CDR3 is TGTGCCAGCAGTACAGGGTTGGACGAGCAGTACTTC. V gene TRBV6-2 or TRBV6-3 combines with J gene TRBJ2-7, with D maybe TRBD1 (6 bases). Trimming removed 5 bases at V and 5 bases at J, with 10 bases between. Germline V gene data show CDR1 as MNHEY and CDR2 as SVGEGT. This CDR3 comprises 12 residues.

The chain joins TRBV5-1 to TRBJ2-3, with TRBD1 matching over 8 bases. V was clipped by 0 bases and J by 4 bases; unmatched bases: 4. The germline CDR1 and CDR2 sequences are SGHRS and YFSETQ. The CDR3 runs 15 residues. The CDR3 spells CASSLESRGPDTQYF. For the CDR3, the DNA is TGCGCCAGCAGCTTGGAATCCAGGGGGCCAGATACGCAGTATTTT.

CDR3 protein: CASGERYEQYF. CDR3 DNA sequence: TGCGCCAGCGGAGAAAGGTACGAGCAGTACTTC. The chain couples TRBV4-1 to TRBJ2-7; D gene uncertain. Germline CDR1 and CDR2: MGHRA and YSYEKL. There are 11 residues in the CDR3. The germline V and J ends were trimmed by 8 bases and 4 bases, with 9 bases remaining between them.

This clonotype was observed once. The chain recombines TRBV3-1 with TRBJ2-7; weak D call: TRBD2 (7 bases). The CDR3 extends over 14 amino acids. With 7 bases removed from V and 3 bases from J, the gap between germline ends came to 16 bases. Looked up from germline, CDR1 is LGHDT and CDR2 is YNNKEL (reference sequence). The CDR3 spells CASTPGGSGYEQYF. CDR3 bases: TGTGCCAGCACCCCGGGGGGCAGTGGCTACGAGCAGTACTTC.

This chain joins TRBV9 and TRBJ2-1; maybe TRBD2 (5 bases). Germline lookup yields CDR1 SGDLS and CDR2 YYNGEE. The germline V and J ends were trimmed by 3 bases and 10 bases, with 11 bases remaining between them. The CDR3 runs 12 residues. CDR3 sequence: CASSASRGEQFF. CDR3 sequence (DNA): TGTGCCAGCAGCGCCTCCCGAGGGGAGCAGTTCTTC. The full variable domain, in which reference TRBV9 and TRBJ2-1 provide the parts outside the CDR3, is DSGVTQTPKHLITATGQRVTLRCSPRSGDLSVYWYQQSLDQGLQFLIQYYNGEERAKGNILERFSAQQFPDLHSELNLSSLELGDSALYFCASSASRGEQFFGPGTRLTVL.

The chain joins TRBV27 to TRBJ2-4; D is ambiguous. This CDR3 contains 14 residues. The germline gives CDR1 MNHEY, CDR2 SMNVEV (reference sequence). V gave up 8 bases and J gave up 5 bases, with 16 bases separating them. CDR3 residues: CASRRRTDENIQYF. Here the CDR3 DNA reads TGTGCCAGCCGGAGAAGGACGGATGAAAACATTCAGTACTTC.

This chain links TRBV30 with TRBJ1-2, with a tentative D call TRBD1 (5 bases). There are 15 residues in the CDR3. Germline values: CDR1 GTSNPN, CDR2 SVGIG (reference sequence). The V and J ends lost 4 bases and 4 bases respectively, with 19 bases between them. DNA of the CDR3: TGTGCCTGGACCAGCCAGGGCCTCGGTGGCTATGGCTACACCTTC. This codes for CAWTSQGLGGYGYTF.

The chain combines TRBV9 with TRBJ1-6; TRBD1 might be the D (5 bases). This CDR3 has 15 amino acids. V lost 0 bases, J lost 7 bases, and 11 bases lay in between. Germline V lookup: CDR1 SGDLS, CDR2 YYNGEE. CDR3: CASSVAGTANSPLHF. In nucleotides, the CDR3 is TGTGCCAGCAGCGTAGCTGGGACGGCCAATTCACCCCTCCACTTT.

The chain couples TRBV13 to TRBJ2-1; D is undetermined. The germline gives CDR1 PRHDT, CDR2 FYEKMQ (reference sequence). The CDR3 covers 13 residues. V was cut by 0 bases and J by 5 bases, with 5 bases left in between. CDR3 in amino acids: CASSLGRHNEQFF. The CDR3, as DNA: TGTGCCAGCAGCTTAGGCCGTCACAATGAGCAGTTCTTC.

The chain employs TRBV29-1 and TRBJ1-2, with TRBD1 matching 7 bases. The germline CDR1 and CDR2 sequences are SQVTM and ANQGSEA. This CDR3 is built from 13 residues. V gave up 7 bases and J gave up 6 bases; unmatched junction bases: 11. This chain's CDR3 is CSAFLGGQNGYTF. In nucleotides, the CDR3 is TGCAGCGCCTTTTTGGGGGGACAGAATGGCTACACCTTC.